This T cell receptor (beta chain) is from a study of T cells after yellow fever vaccination. Notes on the study in general: Reappearance after the booster was observed for most primary-vaccination clones (about 96% CD4, approximately 90% CD8).

MiXCR, run by TCRdb on the 5' RACE reads, gives a single entry per CDR3 protein. The top ten hold around 22% of the sample, which has about 310,000 distinct CDR3 sequences, 3% to 4.5% seen once. The CDR3 runs to 14 residues. Losses at the gene ends were 0 bases for V and 5 bases for J; bases not matched to a gene: 4. Germline loops: CDR1 SGHRS, CDR2 YFSETQ. This clonotype occurred many times. Antigen: not known. The rearrangement links TRBV5-1 to TRBJ2-5; 7 nucleotides align to TRBD2. Sequencing was performed on PBMCs, taken on the day of the yellow fever booster vaccination. This sequence was found in a man between 18 and 29 years old who received the YFV17D yellow fever vaccine. CDR3 sequence (DNA): TGCGCCAGCAGCTTGGGAGGCGGGAGCGAGACCCAGTACTTC. It encodes CASSLGGGSETQYF. The full variable domain, completed using reference TRBV5-1 and TRBJ2-5, is KAGVTQTPRYLIKTRGQQVTLSCSPISGHRSVSWYQQTPGQGLQFLFEYFSETQRNKGNFPGRFSGRQFSNSRSEMNVSTLELGDSALYLCASSLGGGSETQYFGPGTRLLVL.